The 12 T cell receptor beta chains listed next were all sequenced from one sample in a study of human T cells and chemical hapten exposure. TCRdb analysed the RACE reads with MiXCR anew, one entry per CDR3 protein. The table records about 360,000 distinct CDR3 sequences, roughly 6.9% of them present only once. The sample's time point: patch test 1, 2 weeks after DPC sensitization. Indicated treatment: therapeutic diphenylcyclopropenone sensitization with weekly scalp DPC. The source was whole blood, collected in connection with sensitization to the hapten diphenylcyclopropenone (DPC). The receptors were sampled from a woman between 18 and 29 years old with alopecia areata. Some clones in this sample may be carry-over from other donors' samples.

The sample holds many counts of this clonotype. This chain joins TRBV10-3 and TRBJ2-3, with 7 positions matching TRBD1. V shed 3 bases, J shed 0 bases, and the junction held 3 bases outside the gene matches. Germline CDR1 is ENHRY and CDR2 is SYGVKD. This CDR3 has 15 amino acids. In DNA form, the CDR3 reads TGTGCCATCAGTGATCTACAGGGGAGCACAGATACGCAGTATTTT. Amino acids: CAISDLQGSTDTQYF.

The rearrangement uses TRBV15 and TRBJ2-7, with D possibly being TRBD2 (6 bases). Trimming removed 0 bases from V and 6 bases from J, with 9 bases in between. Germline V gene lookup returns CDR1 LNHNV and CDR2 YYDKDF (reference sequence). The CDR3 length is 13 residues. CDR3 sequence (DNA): TGTGCCACCAGCAGAGATGGAGGGGTCGAGCAGTACTTC. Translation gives CATSRDGGVEQYF. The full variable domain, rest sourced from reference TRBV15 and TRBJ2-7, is DAMVIQNPRYQVTQFGKPVTLSCSQTLNHNVMYWYQQKSSQAPKLLFHYYDKDFNNEADTPDNFQSRRPNTSFCFLDIRSPGLGDTAMYLCATSRDGGVEQYFGPGTRLTVT.

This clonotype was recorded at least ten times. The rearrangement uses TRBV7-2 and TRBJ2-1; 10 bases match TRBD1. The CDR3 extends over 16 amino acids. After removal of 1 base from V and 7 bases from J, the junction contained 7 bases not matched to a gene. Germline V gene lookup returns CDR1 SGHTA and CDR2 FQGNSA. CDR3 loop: CASSLDRRTGGNEQFF. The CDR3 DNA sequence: TGTGCCAGCAGCTTAGACAGACGGACAGGGGGAAATGAGCAGTTCTTC.

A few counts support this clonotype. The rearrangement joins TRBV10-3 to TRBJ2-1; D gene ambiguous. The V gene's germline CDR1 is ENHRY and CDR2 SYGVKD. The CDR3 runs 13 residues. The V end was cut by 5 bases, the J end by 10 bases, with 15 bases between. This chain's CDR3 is CAISSGPPEEQFF. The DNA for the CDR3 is TGTGCCATCAGTTCCGGGCCCCCTGAAGAGCAGTTCTTC.

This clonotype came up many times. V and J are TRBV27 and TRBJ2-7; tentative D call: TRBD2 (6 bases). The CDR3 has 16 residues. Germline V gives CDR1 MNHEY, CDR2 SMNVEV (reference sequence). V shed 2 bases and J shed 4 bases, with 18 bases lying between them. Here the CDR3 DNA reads TGTGCCAGCAGTTTAGTAGCCGGGACTTTTCCTTACGAGCAGTACTTC. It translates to CASSLVAGTFPYEQYF.

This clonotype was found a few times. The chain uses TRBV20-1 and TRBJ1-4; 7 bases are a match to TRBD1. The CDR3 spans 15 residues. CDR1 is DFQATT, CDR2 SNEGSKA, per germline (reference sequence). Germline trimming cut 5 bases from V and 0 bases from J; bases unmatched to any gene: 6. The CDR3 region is CSASRDSSTNEKLFF. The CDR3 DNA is TGCAGTGCTTCCCGGGACAGCTCAACTAATGAAAAACTGTTTTTT.

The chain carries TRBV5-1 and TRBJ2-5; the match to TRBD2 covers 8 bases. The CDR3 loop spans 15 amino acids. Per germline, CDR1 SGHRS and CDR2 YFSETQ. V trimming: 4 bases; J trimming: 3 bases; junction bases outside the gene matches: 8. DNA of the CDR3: TGCGCCAGCAGCCCAGGAGCGGGGGCCGAAGAGACCCAGTACTTC. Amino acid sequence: CASSPGAGAEETQYF.

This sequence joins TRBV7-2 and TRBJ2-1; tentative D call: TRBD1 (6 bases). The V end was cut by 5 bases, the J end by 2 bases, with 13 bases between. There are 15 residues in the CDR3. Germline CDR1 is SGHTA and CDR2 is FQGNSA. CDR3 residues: CASSQGNNPYNEQFF. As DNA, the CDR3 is TGTGCCAGCAGCCAGGGGAACAATCCCTACAATGAGCAGTTCTTC.

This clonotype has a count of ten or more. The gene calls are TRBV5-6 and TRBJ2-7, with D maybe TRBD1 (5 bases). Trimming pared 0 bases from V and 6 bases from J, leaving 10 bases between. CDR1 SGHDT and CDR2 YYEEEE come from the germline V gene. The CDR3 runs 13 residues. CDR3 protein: CASSLVREGEQYF. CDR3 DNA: TGTGCCAGCAGCTTGGTCAGGGAAGGCGAGCAGTACTTC.

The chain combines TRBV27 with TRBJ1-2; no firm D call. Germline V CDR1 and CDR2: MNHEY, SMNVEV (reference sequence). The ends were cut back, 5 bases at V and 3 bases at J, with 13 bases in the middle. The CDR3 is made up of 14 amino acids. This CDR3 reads CASSPAGMDYGYTF. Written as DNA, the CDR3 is TGTGCCAGCAGTCCCGCCGGAATGGACTATGGCTACACCTTC.

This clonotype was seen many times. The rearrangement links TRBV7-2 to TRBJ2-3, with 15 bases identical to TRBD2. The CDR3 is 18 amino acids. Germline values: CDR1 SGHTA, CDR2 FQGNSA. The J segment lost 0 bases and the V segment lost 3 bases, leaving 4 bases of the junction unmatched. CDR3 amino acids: CASSFGTSGGPSTDTQYF. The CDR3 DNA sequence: TGTGCCAGCAGCTTTGGGACTAGCGGGGGGCCGAGCACAGATACGCAGTATTTT.

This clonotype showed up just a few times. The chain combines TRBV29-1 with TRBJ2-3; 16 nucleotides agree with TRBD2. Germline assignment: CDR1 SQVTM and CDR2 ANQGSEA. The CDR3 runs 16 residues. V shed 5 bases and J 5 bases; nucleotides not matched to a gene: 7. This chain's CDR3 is CSVLGLAGGPGDTQYF. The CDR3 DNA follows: TGCAGCGTTTTGGGACTAGCGGGGGGGCCGGGAGATACGCAGTATTTT.